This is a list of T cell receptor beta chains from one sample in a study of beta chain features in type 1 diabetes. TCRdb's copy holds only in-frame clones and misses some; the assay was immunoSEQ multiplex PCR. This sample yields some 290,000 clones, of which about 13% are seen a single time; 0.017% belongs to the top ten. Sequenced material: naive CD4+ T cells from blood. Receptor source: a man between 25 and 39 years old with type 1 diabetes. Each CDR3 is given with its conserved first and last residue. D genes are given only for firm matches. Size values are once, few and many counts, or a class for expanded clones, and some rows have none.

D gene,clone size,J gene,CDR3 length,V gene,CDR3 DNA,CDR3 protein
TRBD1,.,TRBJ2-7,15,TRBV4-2,TGTGCCAGCAGCCAGCCCGGGACAGTCCCCTACGAGCAGTACTTC,CASSQPGTVPYEQYF
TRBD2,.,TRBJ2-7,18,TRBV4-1,TGCGCCAGCAGCCGAGGCGTCCCTAGCGGGATCCTCTCCTACGAGCAGTACTTC,CASSRGVPSGILSYEQYF
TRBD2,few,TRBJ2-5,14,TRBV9,TGTGCCAGCAGCGTCGGGGGGGGTTCGGAGACCCAGTACTTC,CASSVGGGSETQYF
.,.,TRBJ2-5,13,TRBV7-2,TGTGCCAGCAGCCCCCCAGGCCAAGAGACCCAGTACTTC,CASSPPGQETQYF
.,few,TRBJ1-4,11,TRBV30,TGTGCCTGGTCAGGGAAAGAAAAACTGTTTTTT,CAWSGKEKLFF
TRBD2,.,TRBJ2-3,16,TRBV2,TGTGCCAGCAGTGAGAGGCTAGCGGGGACCGGGAATACGCAGTATTTT,CASSERLAGTGNTQYF
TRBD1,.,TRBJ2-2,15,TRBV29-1,TGCAGCGTTCCGGGACAGGGGGCTGACACCGGGGAGCTGTTTTTT,CSVPGQGADTGELFF
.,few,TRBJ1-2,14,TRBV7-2,TGTGCCAGCAGCTTAGCGGACAGCTTTTATGGCTACACCTTC,CASSLADSFYGYTF
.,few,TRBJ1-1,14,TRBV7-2,TGTGCCAGCAGCCCCGAGCGGATGAACACTGAAGCTTTCTTT,CASSPERMNTEAFF
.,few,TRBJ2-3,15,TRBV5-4,TGTGCCAGCAGCTTGGCCGGGTCCAGGGGAGATACGCAGTATTTT,CASSLAGSRGDTQYF
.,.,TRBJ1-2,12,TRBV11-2,TGTGCCAGCAGCACCAGACAGGAAGGCTACACCTTC,CASSTRQEGYTF
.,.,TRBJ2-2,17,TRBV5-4,TGTGCCAGCAGCTTGGATCACCCGGGAGCTAACACCGGGGAGCTGTTTTTT,CASSLDHPGANTGELFF
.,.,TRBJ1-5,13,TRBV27,TGTGCCAGCAGTGCGGACTTCCGTCAGCCCCAGCATTTT,CASSADFRQPQHF
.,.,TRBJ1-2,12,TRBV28,TGTGCCAGCAGTGTCGGGGTCGGGGGCTACACCTTC,CASSVGVGGYTF
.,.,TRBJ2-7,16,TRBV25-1,TGTGCCAGCAGTGGCAACAGGTATACTAATTCCTACGAGCAGTACTTC,CASSGNRYTNSYEQYF
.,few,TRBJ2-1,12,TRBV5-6,TGTGCCAGCAGCATAGATCCTAATGAGCAGTTCTTC,CASSIDPNEQFF
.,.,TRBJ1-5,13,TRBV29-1,TGCAGCGTGTCCGAGTCGGGCAATCAGCCCCAGCATTTT,CSVSESGNQPQHF
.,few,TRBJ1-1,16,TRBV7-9,TGTGCCAGCAGCGTATACCGGAGAGGAAAGAACACTGAAGCTTTCTTT,CASSVYRRGKNTEAFF
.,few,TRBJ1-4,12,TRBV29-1,TGCAGCGTTGCCCTAACTAATGAAAAACTGTTTTTT,CSVALTNEKLFF
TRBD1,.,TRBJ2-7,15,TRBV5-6,TGTGCCAGCAGCTTTGGGACAGGGAGCTCCTACGAGCAGTACTTC,CASSFGTGSSYEQYF
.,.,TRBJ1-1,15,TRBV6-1,TGTGCCAGCACCCAATCAGGGGCCCTCCCGGCTGAAGCTTTCTTT,CASTQSGALPAEAFF
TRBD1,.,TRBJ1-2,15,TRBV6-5,TGTGCCAGCAGTTACTCGCTAGGGGGCCGAGGTGGCTACACCTTC,CASSYSLGGRGGYTF
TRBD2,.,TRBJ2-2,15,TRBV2,TGTGCCAGCAGTGCGGGCGGGAGCGGCACCGGGGAGCTGTTTTTT,CASSAGGSGTGELFF
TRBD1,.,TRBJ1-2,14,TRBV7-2,TGTGCCAGCAGCTTACGGCAGGGGGCATCTGGCTACACCTTC,CASSLRQGASGYTF
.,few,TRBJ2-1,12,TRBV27,TGTGCCAGCAGTTCCCCCAGCCGGGGGCAGTTCTTC,CASSSPSRGQFF
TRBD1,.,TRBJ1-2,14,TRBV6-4,TGTGCCAGCAGTGTGGACAGGGGCGACTATGGCTACACCTTC,CASSVDRGDYGYTF
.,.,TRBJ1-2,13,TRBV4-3,TGCGCCAGCAGCCTAAGGAGTAACTATGGCTACACCTTC,CASSLRSNYGYTF
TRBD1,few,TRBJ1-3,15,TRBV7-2,TGTGCCAGCAGCACTGGACAGGGCTCTGGAAACACCATATATTTT,CASSTGQGSGNTIYF
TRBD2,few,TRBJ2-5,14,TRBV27,TGTGCCAGCAGCGCTAGCGGGGAGGGGGAGACCCAGTACTTC,CASSASGEGETQYF
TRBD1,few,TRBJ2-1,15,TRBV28,TGTGCCAGCAGCCATGCCGGGACAGGGTACAATGAGCAGTTCTTC,CASSHAGTGYNEQFF
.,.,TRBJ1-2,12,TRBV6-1,TGTGCCAGCAGTGAAGCTGAGAATGGCTACACCTTC,CASSEAENGYTF
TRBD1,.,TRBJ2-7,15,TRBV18,TGTGCCAGCTCACCGCCTACAGGGGTCGACTACGAGCAGTACTTC,CASSPPTGVDYEQYF
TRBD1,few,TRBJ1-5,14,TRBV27,TGTGCCAGCAGCAGGGACAGGAGCAATCAGCCCCAGCATTTT,CASSRDRSNQPQHF
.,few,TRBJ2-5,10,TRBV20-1,TGCAGTGCTAGACGTGAGACCCAGTACTTC,CSARRETQYF
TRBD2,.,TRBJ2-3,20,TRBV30,TGTGCCTGGAGCTTAGTTCCCTTCACTAGCGGGAGGTTGGGCACAGATACGCAGTATTTT,CAWSLVPFTSGRLGTDTQYF
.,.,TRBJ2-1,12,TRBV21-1,TGTGCCAGCAGCCACAGGGGGCATGAGCAGTTCTTC,CASSHRGHEQFF
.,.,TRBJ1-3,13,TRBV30,TGTGCCTGGAGTAAGGGGTATGGAAACACCATATATTTT,CAWSKGYGNTIYF
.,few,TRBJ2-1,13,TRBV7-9,TGTGCCAGCAGCCTTGCCACTTCCCCGGGGCAGTTCTTC,CASSLATSPGQFF
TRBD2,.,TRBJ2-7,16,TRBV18,TGTGCCAGCTCACCAGGGACTAGCGGGAGAAGAGACGAGCAGTACTTC,CASSPGTSGRRDEQYF
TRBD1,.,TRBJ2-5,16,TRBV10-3,TGTGCCATCAGTGAGCCGGGGACAGGAGGTGGGGAGACCCAGTACTTC,CAISEPGTGGGETQYF
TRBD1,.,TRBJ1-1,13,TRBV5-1,TGCGCCAGCAGCCCAGGACAGGGGGGTTCAGCTTTCTTT,CASSPGQGGSAFF
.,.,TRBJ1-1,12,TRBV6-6,TGTGCCAGCAGTTCCCCTGACACTGAAGCTTTCTTT,CASSSPDTEAFF
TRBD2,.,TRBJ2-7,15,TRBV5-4,TGTGCCAGCAGCTTGGCCGGCGGGAGCTCCTACGAGCAGTACTTC,CASSLAGGSSYEQYF
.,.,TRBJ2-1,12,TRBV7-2,TGTGCCAGCAGCAGGGAGCTTGGGGAGCAGTTCTTC,CASSRELGEQFF
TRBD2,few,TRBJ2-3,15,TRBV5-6,TGTGCCAGCAGCCCGACTAGCGGAATGACAGATACGCAGTATTTT,CASSPTSGMTDTQYF
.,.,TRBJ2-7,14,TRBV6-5,TGTGCCAGCAGTTACAACCAGGGCTTCTACGAGCAGTACTTC,CASSYNQGFYEQYF
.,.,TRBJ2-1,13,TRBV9,TGTGCCAGCAGCGTAGAGCTCTTAAATGAGCAGTTCTTC,CASSVELLNEQFF
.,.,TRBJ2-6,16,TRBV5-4,TGTGCCAGCACCCCTTGGGCAAGCTCTGGGGCCAACGTCCTGACTTTC,CASTPWASSGANVLTF
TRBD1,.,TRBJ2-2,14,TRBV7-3,TGTGCCAGCAGCTCGGGACAGTACACCGGGGAGCTGTTTTTT,CASSSGQYTGELFF
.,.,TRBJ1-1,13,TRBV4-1,TGCGCCAGCAGCCTCCTAGGGGACACTGAAGCTTTCTTT,CASSLLGDTEAFF
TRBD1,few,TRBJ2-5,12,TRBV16,TGTGCCAGCAGCCGACAGGGAGAGACCCAGTACTTC,CASSRQGETQYF
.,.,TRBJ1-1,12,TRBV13,TGTGCCAGCAGCTCCCGACAAACTGAAGCTTTCTTT,CASSSRQTEAFF
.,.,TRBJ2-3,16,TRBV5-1,TGCGCCAGCAGCTTGGCCACGGGTGTCGGCACAGATACGCAGTATTTT,CASSLATGVGTDTQYF
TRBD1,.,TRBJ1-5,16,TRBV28,TGTGCCAGCAGCCTACAGGGGGCTGGGGGCAATCAGCCCCAGCATTTT,CASSLQGAGGNQPQHF